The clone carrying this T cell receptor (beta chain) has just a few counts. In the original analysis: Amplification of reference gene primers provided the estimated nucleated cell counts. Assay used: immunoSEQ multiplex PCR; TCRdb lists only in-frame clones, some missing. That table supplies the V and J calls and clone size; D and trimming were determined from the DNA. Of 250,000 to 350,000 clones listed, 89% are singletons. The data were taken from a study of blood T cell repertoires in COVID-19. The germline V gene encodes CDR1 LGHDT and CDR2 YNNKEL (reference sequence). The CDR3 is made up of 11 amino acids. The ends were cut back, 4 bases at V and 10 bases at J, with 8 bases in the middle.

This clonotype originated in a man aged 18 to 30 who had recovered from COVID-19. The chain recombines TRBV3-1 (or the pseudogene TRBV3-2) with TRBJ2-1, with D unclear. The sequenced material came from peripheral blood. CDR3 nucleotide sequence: TGTGCCAGCAGCCGGAGCTCGGAGCAGTTCTTC. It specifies CASSRSSEQFF.